A selection of T cell receptor beta chains follows, all from one sample in a study of blood T cell repertoires in COVID-19. The table came from immunoSEQ multiplex PCR; TCRdb's copy has only in-frame clones and leaves some out. The table lists 250,000 to 400,000 clones, about 91% of them singletons. Specimen: peripheral blood. Receptors originate from a woman aged 30 to 39 with COVID-19, enrolled during active disease. Both conserved end residues are part of each CDR3. A D gene is named only where the DNA matches it firmly. Expanded clones are given a class, and other clones once, few, many or no size at all.

d_gene: TRBD2
v_gene: TRBV11-2
j_gene: TRBJ2-5
abundance: -
CDR3aa: CASSLGTSGVKETQYF
CDR3nt: TGTGCCAGCAGCTTGGGGACTAGCGGGGTTAAAGAGACCCAGTACTTC

d_gene: TRBD1
v_gene: TRBV11-3
j_gene: TRBJ2-1
abundance: -
CDR3aa: CASSLDRTGGAFNEQFF
CDR3nt: TGTGCCAGCAGCTTAGATCGGACAGGGGGCGCTTTCAATGAGCAGTTCTTC

d_gene: -
v_gene: TRBV18
j_gene: TRBJ2-7
abundance: -
CDR3aa: CASSPDSWYEQYF
CDR3nt: TGTGCCAGCTCACCAGACAGCTGGTACGAGCAGTACTTC

d_gene: -
v_gene: TRBV7-8
j_gene: TRBJ2-7
abundance: once
CDR3aa: CASSLVDIGYEQYF
CDR3nt: TGTGCCAGCAGCTTAGTCGACATAGGCTACGAGCAGTACTTC

d_gene: -
v_gene: TRBV9
j_gene: TRBJ2-3
abundance: -
CDR3aa: CASSPDKDTQYF
CDR3nt: TGTGCCAGCAGCCCAGACAAGGATACGCAGTATTTT

d_gene: TRBD1
v_gene: TRBV2
j_gene: TRBJ1-1
abundance: once
CDR3aa: CASSGSDRGTEAFF
CDR3nt: TGTGCCAGCAGTGGATCGGACAGGGGCACTGAAGCTTTCTTT

d_gene: TRBD1
v_gene: TRBV5-4
j_gene: TRBJ1-1
abundance: -
CDR3aa: CASSQQGAGTEAFF
CDR3nt: TGTGCCAGCAGCCAGCAGGGGGCTGGGACTGAAGCTTTCTTT

d_gene: TRBD1
v_gene: TRBV5-4
j_gene: TRBJ2-1
abundance: -
CDR3aa: CASSSHRGIAYNEQFF
CDR3nt: TGTGCCAGCAGCTCCCACAGGGGGATAGCCTACAATGAGCAGTTCTTC

d_gene: TRBD2
v_gene: TRBV11-1
j_gene: TRBJ2-7
abundance: once
CDR3aa: CASSSRSSGGSYEQYF
CDR3nt: TGTGCCAGCAGCTCCCGTTCTAGCGGGGGGTCCTACGAGCAGTACTTC

d_gene: -
v_gene: TRBV4-2
j_gene: TRBJ1-2
abundance: once
CDR3aa: CASSQATGGIYGYTF
CDR3nt: TGTGCCAGCAGCCAAGCGACGGGGGGGATCTATGGCTACACCTTC

d_gene: -
v_gene: TRBV19
j_gene: TRBJ1-1
abundance: once
CDR3aa: CASSWLHEAFF
CDR3nt: TGTGCCAGTAGTTGGCTGCATGAAGCTTTCTTT

d_gene: -
v_gene: TRBV2
j_gene: TRBJ1-3
abundance: -
CDR3aa: CASILTGGNTIYF
CDR3nt: TGTGCCAGCATTCTGACAGGAGGAAACACCATATATTTT

d_gene: TRBD1
v_gene: TRBV6-5
j_gene: TRBJ1-4
abundance: -
CDR3aa: CASSPRQGAAEKLFF
CDR3nt: TGTGCCAGCAGTCCCAGACAGGGGGCAGCTGAAAAACTGTTTTTT

d_gene: -
v_gene: TRBV2
j_gene: TRBJ1-1
abundance: -
CDR3aa: CASSFGTFTEAFF
CDR3nt: TGTGCCAGCAGTTTCGGTACTTTCACTGAAGCTTTCTTT

d_gene: TRBD1
v_gene: TRBV24-1
j_gene: TRBJ1-1
abundance: -
CDR3aa: CATRGTGNDFEAFF
CDR3nt: TGTGCCACCAGGGGGACAGGGAATGATTTTGAAGCTTTCTTT

d_gene: -
v_gene: TRBV15
j_gene: TRBJ1-2
abundance: -
CDR3aa: CATSRDLTAYGYTF
CDR3nt: TGTGCCACCAGCAGAGATCTCACAGCCTATGGCTACACCTTC

d_gene: TRBD1
v_gene: TRBV6-5
j_gene: TRBJ2-5
abundance: once
CDR3aa: CASRFTGGKETQYF
CDR3nt: TGTGCCAGCAGGTTTACAGGGGGCAAGGAGACCCAGTACTTC

d_gene: -
v_gene: TRBV4-1
j_gene: TRBJ2-3
abundance: -
CDR3aa: CASSQDPQGPFNTQYF
CDR3nt: TGCGCCAGCAGCCAAGATCCCCAGGGTCCGTTTAATACGCAGTATTTT

d_gene: TRBD1
v_gene: TRBV5-1
j_gene: TRBJ2-2
abundance: -
CDR3aa: CASSFFSRTGANTGELFF
CDR3nt: TGCGCCAGCAGCTTTTTTTCGCGAACAGGGGCCAACACCGGGGAGCTGTTTTTT

d_gene: TRBD1
v_gene: TRBV18
j_gene: TRBJ1-3
abundance: -
CDR3aa: CASSPPGTGSGNTIYF
CDR3nt: TGTGCCAGCTCACCTCCCGGGACAGGGTCTGGAAACACCATATATTTT

d_gene: TRBD1
v_gene: TRBV6-5
j_gene: TRBJ1-5
abundance: -
CDR3aa: CASSWDRAFNQPQHF
CDR3nt: TGTGCCAGCAGCTGGGACAGGGCTTTCAATCAGCCCCAGCATTTT

d_gene: TRBD2
v_gene: TRBV3-1/TRBV3-2
j_gene: TRBJ2-5
abundance: -
CDR3aa: CASSQEGLAEIQETQYF
CDR3nt: TGTGCCAGCAGCCAAGAGGGCCTAGCGGAAATACAAGAGACCCAGTACTTC

d_gene: TRBD1
v_gene: TRBV7-3
j_gene: TRBJ2-7
abundance: -
CDR3aa: CASSWAGGSEQYF
CDR3nt: TGTGCCAGCAGCTGGGCAGGGGGAAGCGAGCAGTACTTC

d_gene: -
v_gene: TRBV5-6
j_gene: TRBJ1-1
abundance: -
CDR3aa: CASSLGAGIIEAFF
CDR3nt: TGTGCCAGCAGCTTGGGAGCAGGGATAATTGAAGCTTTCTTT

d_gene: -
v_gene: TRBV5-1
j_gene: TRBJ2-6
abundance: -
CDR3aa: CASSQSYGANVLTF
CDR3nt: TGCGCCAGCAGCCAAAGCTATGGGGCCAACGTCCTGACTTTC

d_gene: TRBD1
v_gene: TRBV3-1/TRBV3-2
j_gene: TRBJ1-2
abundance: -
CDR3aa: CASSLLGTANGYTF
CDR3nt: TGTGCCAGCAGCCTGTTAGGGACAGCTAATGGCTACACCTTC

d_gene: -
v_gene: TRBV24-1
j_gene: TRBJ1-1
abundance: once
CDR3aa: CATSQGRGTEAFF
CDR3nt: TGTGCCACCAGTCAGGGGCGGGGGACTGAAGCTTTCTTT

d_gene: TRBD1
v_gene: TRBV28
j_gene: TRBJ1-5
abundance: -
CDR3aa: CASLIDRVNQPQHF
CDR3nt: TGTGCCAGTTTAATAGACAGGGTCAATCAGCCCCAGCATTTT

d_gene: -
v_gene: TRBV5-1
j_gene: TRBJ2-5
abundance: -
CDR3aa: CASSLTSRETQYF
CDR3nt: TGCGCCAGCAGCTTGACTAGCCGGGAGACCCAGTACTTC

d_gene: TRBD1
v_gene: TRBV5-1
j_gene: TRBJ1-1
abundance: -
CDR3aa: CASSIPGQPGSHF
CDR3nt: TGCGCCAGCAGCATACCGGGACAGCCCGGCTCCCATTTT

d_gene: TRBD2
v_gene: TRBV7-8
j_gene: TRBJ2-1
abundance: -
CDR3aa: CASTSGVVNEQFF
CDR3nt: TGTGCCAGTACTAGCGGGGTGGTCAATGAGCAGTTCTTC

d_gene: TRBD1
v_gene: TRBV27
j_gene: TRBJ1-5
abundance: -
CDR3aa: CASSLSRTGKNQPQHF
CDR3nt: TGTGCCAGCAGTTTATCACGGACAGGGAAGAATCAGCCCCAGCATTTT

d_gene: TRBD2
v_gene: TRBV13
j_gene: TRBJ2-1
abundance: -
CDR3aa: CASSPPTSGGADEQFF
CDR3nt: TGTGCCAGCAGCCCACCGACTAGCGGGGGGGCCGATGAGCAGTTCTTC

d_gene: -
v_gene: TRBV2
j_gene: TRBJ2-7
abundance: -
CDR3aa: CASSTPSAGYEQYF
CDR3nt: TGTGCCAGCAGTACCCCTAGCGCCGGCTACGAGCAGTACTTC

d_gene: -
v_gene: TRBV4-2
j_gene: TRBJ1-1
abundance: once
CDR3aa: CASSLQNPNTEAFF
CDR3nt: TGTGCCAGCAGCTTACAGAACCCGAACACTGAAGCTTTCTTT

d_gene: TRBD1
v_gene: TRBV7-2
j_gene: TRBJ1-2
abundance: -
CDR3aa: CASSPSWTGFMYGYTF
CDR3nt: TGTGCCAGCAGCCCCTCGTGGACAGGGTTTATGTATGGCTACACCTTC

d_gene: TRBD1
v_gene: TRBV2
j_gene: TRBJ1-2
abundance: -
CDR3aa: CASSEEDRGVPGGYTF
CDR3nt: TGTGCCAGCAGTGAAGAGGACAGGGGGGTCCCCGGAGGCTACACCTTC

d_gene: -
v_gene: TRBV7-8
j_gene: TRBJ1-4
abundance: -
CDR3aa: CASSLAGLEDTLEKLFF
CDR3nt: TGTGCCAGCAGCTTAGCGGGGTTAGAGGACACCCTCGAAAAACTGTTTTTT

d_gene: TRBD1
v_gene: TRBV9
j_gene: TRBJ2-7
abundance: -
CDR3aa: CASSPGQGASYEQYF
CDR3nt: TGTGCCAGCAGCCCTGGACAGGGGGCGTCCTACGAGCAGTACTTC

d_gene: TRBD1
v_gene: TRBV5-1
j_gene: TRBJ1-1
abundance: -
CDR3aa: CASSGQGYTEAFF
CDR3nt: TGCGCCAGCAGCGGACAGGGTTACACTGAAGCTTTCTTT

d_gene: -
v_gene: TRBV4-1
j_gene: TRBJ1-1
abundance: few
CDR3aa: CASSLKPNTEAFF
CDR3nt: TGCGCCAGCAGCCTTAAGCCGAACACTGAAGCTTTCTTT

d_gene: -
v_gene: TRBV29-1
j_gene: TRBJ1-1
abundance: -
CDR3aa: CSVEGQDTEAFF
CDR3nt: TGCAGCGTTGAAGGACAGGACACTGAAGCTTTCTTT

d_gene: -
v_gene: TRBV28
j_gene: TRBJ1-1
abundance: -
CDR3aa: CASSLLVGGEAFF
CDR3nt: TGTGCCAGCAGTTTATTGGTGGGAGGGGAAGCTTTCTTT

d_gene: -
v_gene: TRBV7-9
j_gene: TRBJ2-2
abundance: -
CDR3aa: CASSLNGSPRTGELFF
CDR3nt: TGTGCCAGCAGCCTCAACGGATCTCCTAGGACCGGGGAGCTGTTTTTT

d_gene: TRBD1
v_gene: TRBV28
j_gene: TRBJ1-5
abundance: -
CDR3aa: CASKRDRVMDQPQHF
CDR3nt: TGTGCCAGCAAGCGGGACAGGGTGATGGATCAGCCCCAGCATTTT

d_gene: -
v_gene: TRBV19
j_gene: TRBJ2-6
abundance: -
CDR3aa: CASTIASGANVLTF
CDR3nt: TGTGCCAGTACGATAGCATCTGGGGCCAACGTCCTGACTTTC

d_gene: -
v_gene: TRBV5-1
j_gene: TRBJ1-1
abundance: -
CDR3aa: CASSLLSRGTMNTEAFF
CDR3nt: TGCGCCAGCAGCTTGTTATCCCGGGGGACCATGAACACTGAAGCTTTCTTT

d_gene: TRBD1
v_gene: TRBV7-9
j_gene: TRBJ1-3
abundance: -
CDR3aa: CASSLAVAGGLGNTIYF
CDR3nt: TGTGCCAGCAGCTTAGCGGTCGCAGGGGGCCTTGGAAACACCATATATTTT

d_gene: -
v_gene: TRBV3-1/TRBV3-2
j_gene: TRBJ2-2
abundance: -
CDR3aa: CASSRVQTGGGGELFF
CDR3nt: TGTGCCAGCAGCCGTGTCCAAACCGGGGGAGGAGGGGAGCTGTTTTTT

d_gene: -
v_gene: TRBV7-9
j_gene: TRBJ2-1
abundance: -
CDR3aa: CASSFEGANEQFF
CDR3nt: TGTGCCAGCAGCTTTGAGGGAGCCAATGAGCAGTTCTTC